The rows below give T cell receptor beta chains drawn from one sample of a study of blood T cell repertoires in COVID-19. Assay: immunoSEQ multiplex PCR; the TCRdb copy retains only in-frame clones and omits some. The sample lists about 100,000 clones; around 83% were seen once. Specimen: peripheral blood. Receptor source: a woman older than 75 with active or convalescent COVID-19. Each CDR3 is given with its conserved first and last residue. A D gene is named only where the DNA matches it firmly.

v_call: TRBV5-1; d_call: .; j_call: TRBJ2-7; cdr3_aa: CASSLAGDRMHEQYF
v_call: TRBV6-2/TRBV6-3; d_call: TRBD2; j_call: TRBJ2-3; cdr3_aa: CASSYYPAGGITSDTQYF
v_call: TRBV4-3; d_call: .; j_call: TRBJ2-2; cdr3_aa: CASSQDRVQGNTGELFF
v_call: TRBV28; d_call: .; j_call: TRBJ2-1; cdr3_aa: CASSLERGSNEQFF
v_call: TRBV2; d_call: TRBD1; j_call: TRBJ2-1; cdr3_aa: CASSDTGGEDEQFF
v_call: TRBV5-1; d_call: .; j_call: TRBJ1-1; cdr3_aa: CASSSTGSGTEAFF
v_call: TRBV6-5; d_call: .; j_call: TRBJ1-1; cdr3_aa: CASSSRGVNTEAFF
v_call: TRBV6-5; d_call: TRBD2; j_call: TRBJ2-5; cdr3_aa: CATGLAGPRETQYF
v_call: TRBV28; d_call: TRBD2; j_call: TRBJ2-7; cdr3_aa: CASSSLAGGHYEQYF
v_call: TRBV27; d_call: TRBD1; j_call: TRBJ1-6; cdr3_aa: CASSGKDRDRPNSPLHF
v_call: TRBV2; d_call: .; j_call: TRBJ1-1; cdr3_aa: CASSAGHSGYEAFF
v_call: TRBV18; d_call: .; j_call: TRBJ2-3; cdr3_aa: CASSPTPFRGTDTQYF
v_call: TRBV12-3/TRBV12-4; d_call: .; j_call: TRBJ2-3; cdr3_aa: CASSRAGVSQYF
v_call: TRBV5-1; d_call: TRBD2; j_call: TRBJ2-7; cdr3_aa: CASSSPGGYEQYF
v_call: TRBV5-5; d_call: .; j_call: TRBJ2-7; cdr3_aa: CASTPGGPSYEQYF
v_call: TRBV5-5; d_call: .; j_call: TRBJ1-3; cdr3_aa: CASSVGGQGNTIYF
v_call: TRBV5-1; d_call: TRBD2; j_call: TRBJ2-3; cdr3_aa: CASRYSLAGEPSVGTDTQYF
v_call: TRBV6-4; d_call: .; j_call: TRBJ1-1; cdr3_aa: CASSKQGNTEAFF
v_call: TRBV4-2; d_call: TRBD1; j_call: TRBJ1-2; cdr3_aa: CASSPGTGMGGYTF
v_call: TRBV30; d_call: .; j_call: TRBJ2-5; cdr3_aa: CAWSVGQKETQYF
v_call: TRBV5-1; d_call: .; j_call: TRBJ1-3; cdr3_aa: CASSLWESSGNTIYF
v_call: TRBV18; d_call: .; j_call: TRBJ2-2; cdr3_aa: CASSPPGRGDTGELFF
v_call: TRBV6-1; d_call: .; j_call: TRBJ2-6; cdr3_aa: CASSEVLQGKSTRTF
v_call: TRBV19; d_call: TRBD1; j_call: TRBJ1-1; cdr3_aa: CASSKDRGGTEAFF
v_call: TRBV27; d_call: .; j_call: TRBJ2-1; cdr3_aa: CASSSLGTPQTYNEQFF
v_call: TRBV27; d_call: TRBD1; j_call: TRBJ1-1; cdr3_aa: CASSSSWTGDTEAFF
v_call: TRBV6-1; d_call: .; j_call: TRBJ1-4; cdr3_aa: CASTEGRGNEKLFF
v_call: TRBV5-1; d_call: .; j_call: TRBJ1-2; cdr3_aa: CASSSGVGYGYTF
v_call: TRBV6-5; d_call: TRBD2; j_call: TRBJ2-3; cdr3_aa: CASRVLAGPPTQYF
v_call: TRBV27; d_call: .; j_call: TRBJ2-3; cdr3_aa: CASRKSSRERGSSTDTQYF
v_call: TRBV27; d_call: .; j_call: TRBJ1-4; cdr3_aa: CASSLVGATNEKLFF
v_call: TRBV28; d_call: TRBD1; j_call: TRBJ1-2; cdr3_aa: CATDSPAGQGAYGYTF
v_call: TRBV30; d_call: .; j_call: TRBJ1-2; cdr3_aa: CAWRAGGYGYTF
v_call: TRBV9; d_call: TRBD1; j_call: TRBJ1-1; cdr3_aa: CASSGTRGRGMNTEAFF
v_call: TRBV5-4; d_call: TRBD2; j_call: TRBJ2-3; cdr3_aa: CASSPLAGGTTDTQYF
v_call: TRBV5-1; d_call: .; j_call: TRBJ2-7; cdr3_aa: CASSFQEPYEQYF
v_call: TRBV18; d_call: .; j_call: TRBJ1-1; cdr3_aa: CASSPFFKATEAFF
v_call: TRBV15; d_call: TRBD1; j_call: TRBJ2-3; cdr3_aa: CATSRDHRGSGKGTDTQYF
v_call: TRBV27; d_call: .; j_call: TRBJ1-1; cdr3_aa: CASSRGGRGEAFF
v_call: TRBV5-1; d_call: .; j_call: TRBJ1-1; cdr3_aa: CASSWGHVDNTEAFF
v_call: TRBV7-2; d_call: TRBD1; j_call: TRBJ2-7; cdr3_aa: CASSSRDRGIYEQYF
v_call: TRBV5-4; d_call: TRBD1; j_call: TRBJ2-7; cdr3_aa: CASSPRPGQNSYEQYF
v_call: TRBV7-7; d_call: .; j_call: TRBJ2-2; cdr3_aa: CASSQDRNTGELFF
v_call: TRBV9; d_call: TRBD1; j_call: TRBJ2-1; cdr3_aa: CASSVKPGQGMSSYNEQFF
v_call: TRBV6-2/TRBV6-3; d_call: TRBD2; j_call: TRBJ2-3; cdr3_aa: CASSLETSGSGTDTQYF